The 15 T cell receptor beta chains below were found in one sample sequenced in a study of blood T cell repertoires in COVID-19. Libraries were prepared by immunoSEQ multiplex PCR; TCRdb keeps only in-frame clonotypes and omits some of them. The sample contains 110,000 to 150,000 clones, roughly 88% of which appear only once. Material for sequencing was PBMCs or T cells enriched from blood (not recorded which). The receptor source for this set is a man aged 45-65 years who had recovered from COVID-19.

The chain carries TRBV3-1 (or the pseudogene TRBV3-2) and TRBJ1-2; perhaps TRBD1 as D (5 bases). CDR1 and CDR2 (germline): LGHDT, YNNKEL (reference sequence). CDR3 length equals 12 residues. Trimming cost V 3 bases and J 7 bases, with 9 bases left between them. The CDR3 DNA is TGTGCCAGCAGCCAGACAGATTCTGGCTACACCTTC. Encoded protein: CASSQTDSGYTF.

This clone was observed a few times. The V call is TRBV7-2, the J call TRBJ1-6; a weak D match, TRBD1 (5 bases). CDR3 length equals 16 residues. Germline loops: CDR1 SGHTA, CDR2 FQGNSA. The V gene lost 1 base and the J gene lost 6 bases, with 13 bases spanning the gap. In DNA, the CDR3 is TGTGCCAGCAGCTTAGATAACAGGAGACCTAATTCACCCCTCCACTTT. Amino acids: CASSLDNRRPNSPLHF.

The chain carries TRBV5-1 and TRBJ1-5, with a weak D call TRBD1 (5 bases). This CDR3 comprises 13 residues. V lost 2 bases and J lost 4, with 7 bases in between. Germline values: CDR1 SGHRS, CDR2 YFSETQ. The CDR3 reads CASSLQVNQPQHF. The DNA of the CDR3 is TGCGCCAGCAGCTTACAGGTAAATCAGCCCCAGCATTTT.

V gene TRBV5-1 combines with J gene TRBJ2-3; maybe TRBD1 (5 bases). V was trimmed by 4 bases and J by 6 bases, leaving 15 bases between them. The CDR3 is 14 amino acids. Germline V lookup: CDR1 SGHRS, CDR2 YFSETQ. CDR3 sequence (DNA): TGCGCCAGCAGCCCTAATCAGGGTCTGGATACGCAGTATTTT. Protein sequence: CASSPNQGLDTQYF.

J is TRBJ2-6 and V is TRBV6-2 or TRBV6-3; weak D call: TRBD1 (7 bases). Germline V CDR1 and CDR2: MNHEY, SVGEGT. V dropped 5 bases and J dropped 4 bases, with 12 bases sitting between them. The CDR3 contains 15 residues. This CDR3 reads CASSPGGLGANVLTF. Here the CDR3 DNA reads TGTGCCAGCAGTCCAGGGGGGCTCGGGGCCAACGTCCTGACTTTC.

The chain has TRBV25-1 and TRBJ1-2; the D gene is possibly TRBD1 (6 bases). Germline CDR1 reads MGHDK; CDR2 reads SYGVNS. The CDR3 runs 15 residues. V lost 3 bases and J lost 5, with 16 bases in between. The DNA of the CDR3 is TGTGCCAGCAGTGACCAAACAGGGCTGAGTTATGGCTACACCTTC. It translates to CASSDQTGLSYGYTF.

The chain employs TRBV7-3 and TRBJ2-2; D unclear. V was cut by 5 bases and J by 4 bases, with 5 bases left in between. This CDR3 has 12 amino acids. Germline V lookup: CDR1 SGHTA, CDR2 FQGTGA. CDR3 coding DNA: TGTGCCAGCAGCCGCGTCACCGGGGAGCTGTTTTTT. The encoded protein is CASSRVTGELFF.

The chain employs TRBV5-1 and TRBJ1-4; D gene ambiguous. The CDR3 is made up of 16 amino acids. V was clipped by 0 bases and J by 5 bases, with 14 bases between them. Germline values: CDR1 SGHRS, CDR2 YFSETQ. The CDR3 loop reads CASSLVGSLKNEKLFF. The CDR3 bases are TGCGCCAGCAGCTTGGTTGGCAGTTTAAAGAATGAAAAACTGTTTTTT.

The rearrangement joins TRBV5-4 to TRBJ2-5; 15 bases map to TRBD2. Trimming at V came to 4 bases and at J to 2 bases, leaving 3 bases not matched to a gene. From germline, CDR1 is SGHNT and CDR2 YYREEE (reference sequence). The CDR3 is 16 amino acids. The CDR3 sequence is CASSLGLAGGQETQYF. CDR3 nucleotides: TGTGCCAGCAGCCTTGGACTAGCGGGGGGGCAAGAGACCCAGTACTTC.

V gene TRBV30 combines with J gene TRBJ1-2; 10 bases fit TRBD1. Germline CDR1 is GTSNPN and CDR2 is SVGIG (reference sequence). The CDR3 runs to 15 residues. With V trimmed by 7 bases and J by 0 bases, 8 bases remained unmatched. Here the CDR3 reads CASDRGQGANYGYTF. The CDR3 bases are TGTGCCTCTGACAGGGGGCAAGGAGCTAACTATGGCTACACCTTC.

The rearrangement uses TRBV2 and TRBJ1-5; D uncertain. CDR1 SNHLY and CDR2 FYNNEI come from the germline V gene. The ends were cut back, 7 bases at V and 2 bases at J, with 9 bases in the middle. This CDR3 spans 13 amino acids. CDR3 sequence (DNA): TGTGCCAGCAAGGTCGGGGGCAATCAGCCCCAGCATTTT. Encoded protein: CASKVGGNQPQHF.

This rearrangement joins TRBV7-2 to TRBJ1-1; TRBD1 is a possible D gene (6 bases). The CDR3 totals 12 residues. In germline, CDR1 is SGHTA, CDR2 FQGNSA. The V end lost 6 bases, the J end lost 10 bases, and 15 bases lay between the germline ends. The chain's CDR3 is CASREGGERAFF. The CDR3 coding sequence is TGTGCCAGCAGGGAAGGGGGAGAGAGAGCTTTCTTT.

This sequence joins TRBV6-6 and TRBJ1-4; TRBD1 aligns across 7 bases. The V segment lost 5 bases and the J segment 1 base; nucleotides outside the gene matches: 10. The CDR3 length is 17 residues. CDR1 is MNHNY, CDR2 SVGAGI, per germline (reference sequence). Here the CDR3 DNA reads TGTGCCAGCAGTCCTTACCGGAGGACAGGAACTAATGAAAAACTGTTTTTT. Translation gives CASSPYRRTGTNEKLFF.

V and J are TRBV16 and TRBJ1-2; possible D gene TRBD1, 6 bases. Trimming left V 2 bases short and J 6 bases short, with 7 bases between. Looked up from germline, CDR1 is KGHSY and CDR2 is FQNENV. The CDR3 is made up of 12 amino acids. The CDR3, as DNA: TGTGCCAGCAGCCAAAACAGGGATGGCTACACCTTC. Protein sequence: CASSQNRDGYTF.

On this clone: Its ends do not fully match the called genes, so a read error is possible. V usage is TRBV19 and J usage is TRBJ1-6, with 8 nucleotides matching TRBD1. From germline, CDR1 is LNHDA and CDR2 SQIVND (reference sequence). The CDR3 consists of 16 residues. The CDR3 loop is CASKGSQGGVNSPLHF. CDR3 DNA sequence: TGTGCCAGTAAGGGATCACAGGGGGGCGTAAATTCACCCCTTCACTTT.